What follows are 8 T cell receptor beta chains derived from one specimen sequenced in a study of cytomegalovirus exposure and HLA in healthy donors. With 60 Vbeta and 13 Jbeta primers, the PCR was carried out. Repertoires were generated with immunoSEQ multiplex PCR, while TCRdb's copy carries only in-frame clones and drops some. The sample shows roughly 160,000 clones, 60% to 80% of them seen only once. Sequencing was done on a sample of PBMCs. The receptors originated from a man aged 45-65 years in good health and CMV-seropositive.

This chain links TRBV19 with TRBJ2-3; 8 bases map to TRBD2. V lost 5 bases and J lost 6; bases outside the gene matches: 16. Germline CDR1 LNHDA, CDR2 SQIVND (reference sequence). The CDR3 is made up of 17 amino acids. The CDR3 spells CASSPRGITGGPDTQYF. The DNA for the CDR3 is TGTGCCAGTAGTCCTAGGGGCATAACGGGGGGGCCGGATACGCAGTATTTT.

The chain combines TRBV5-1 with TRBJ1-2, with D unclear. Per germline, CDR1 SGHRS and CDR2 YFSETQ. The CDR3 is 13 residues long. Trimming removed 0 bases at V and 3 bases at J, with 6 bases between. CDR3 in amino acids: CASSLGTYYGYTF. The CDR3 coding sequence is TGCGCCAGCAGCTTGGGCACTTACTATGGCTACACCTTC.

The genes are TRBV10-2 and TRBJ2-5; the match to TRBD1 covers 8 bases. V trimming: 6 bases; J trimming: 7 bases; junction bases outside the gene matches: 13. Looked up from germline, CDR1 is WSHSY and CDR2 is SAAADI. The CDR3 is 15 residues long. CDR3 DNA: TGCGCCAGCAGATTGGACAGGGTGGTAGAAGGGACCCAGTACTTC. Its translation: CASRLDRVVEGTQYF.

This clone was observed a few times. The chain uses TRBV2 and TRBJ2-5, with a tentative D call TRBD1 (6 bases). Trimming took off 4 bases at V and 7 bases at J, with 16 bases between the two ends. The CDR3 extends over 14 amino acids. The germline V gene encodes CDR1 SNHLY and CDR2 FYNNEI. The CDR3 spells CASSAGSPTGTQYF. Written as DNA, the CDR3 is TGTGCCAGCAGTGCCGGCTCTCCGACAGGGACCCAGTACTTC.

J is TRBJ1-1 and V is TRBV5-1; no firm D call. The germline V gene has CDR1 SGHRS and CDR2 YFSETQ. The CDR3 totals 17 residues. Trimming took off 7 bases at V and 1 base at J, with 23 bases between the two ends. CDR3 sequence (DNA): TGCGCCAGCGCCCCCCACAGCCTCTGGTCTGCGAACACTGAAGCTTTCTTT. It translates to CASAPHSLWSANTEAFF. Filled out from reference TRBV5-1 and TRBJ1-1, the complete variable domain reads KAGVTQTPRYLIKTRGQQVTLSCSPISGHRSVSWYQQTPGQGLQFLFEYFSETQRNKGNFPGRFSGRQFSNSRSEMNVSTLELGDSALYLCASAPHSLWSANTEAFFGQGTRLTVV.

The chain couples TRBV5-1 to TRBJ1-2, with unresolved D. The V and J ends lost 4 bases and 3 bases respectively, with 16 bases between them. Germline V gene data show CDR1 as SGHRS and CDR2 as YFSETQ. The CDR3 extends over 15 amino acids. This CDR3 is CASSPGVNGDYGYTF. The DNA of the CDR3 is TGCGCCAGCAGCCCGGGAGTTAACGGGGACTATGGCTACACCTTC.

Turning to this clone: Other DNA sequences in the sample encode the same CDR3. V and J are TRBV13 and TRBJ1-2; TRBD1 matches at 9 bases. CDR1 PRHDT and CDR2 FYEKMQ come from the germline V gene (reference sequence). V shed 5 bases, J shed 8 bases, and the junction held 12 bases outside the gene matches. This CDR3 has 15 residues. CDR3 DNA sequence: TGTGCCAGCAGCCCCCATGGGACAGGGCCCCACGGCTACACCTTC. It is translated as CASSPHGTGPHGYTF.

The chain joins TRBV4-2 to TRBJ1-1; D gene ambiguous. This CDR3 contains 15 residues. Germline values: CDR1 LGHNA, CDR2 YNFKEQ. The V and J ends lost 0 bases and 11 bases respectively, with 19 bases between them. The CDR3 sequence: CASSQDKAGTRGAFF. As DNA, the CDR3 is TGTGCCAGCAGCCAAGATAAGGCGGGTACCCGAGGGGCTTTCTTT.